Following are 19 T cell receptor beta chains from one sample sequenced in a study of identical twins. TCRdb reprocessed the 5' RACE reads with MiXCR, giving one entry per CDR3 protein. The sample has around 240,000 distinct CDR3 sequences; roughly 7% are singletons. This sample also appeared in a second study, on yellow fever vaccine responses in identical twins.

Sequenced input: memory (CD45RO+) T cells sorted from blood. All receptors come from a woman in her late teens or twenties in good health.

The CDR3 coding sequence is TGTGCCAGCAACCTCGGTGGGGACCACAATGAGCAGTTCTTC. This sequence encodes CASNLGGDHNEQFF. The rearrangement links TRBV6-2 or TRBV6-3 to TRBJ2-1; possibly TRBD1 or TRBD2 for D (5 bases each). Trimming pared 7 bases from V and 5 bases from J, leaving 15 bases between. CDR3 length: 14 residues. CDR1 and CDR2 (germline): MNHEY, SVGEGT.

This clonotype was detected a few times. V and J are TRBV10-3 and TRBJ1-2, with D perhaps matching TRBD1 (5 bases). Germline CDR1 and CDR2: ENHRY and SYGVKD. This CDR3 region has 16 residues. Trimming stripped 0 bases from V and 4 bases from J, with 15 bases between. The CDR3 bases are TGTGCCATCAGTGAGTCGGAGGGGAAGAGGTCCTATGGCTACACCTTC. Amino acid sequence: CAISESEGKRSYGYTF.

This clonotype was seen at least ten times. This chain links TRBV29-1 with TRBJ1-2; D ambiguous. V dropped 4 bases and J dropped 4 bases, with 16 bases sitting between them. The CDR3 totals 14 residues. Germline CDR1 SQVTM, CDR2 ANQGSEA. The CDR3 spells CSVGDTPLFYGYTF. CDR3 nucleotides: TGCAGCGTTGGTGACACTCCGCTTTTCTATGGCTACACCTTC.

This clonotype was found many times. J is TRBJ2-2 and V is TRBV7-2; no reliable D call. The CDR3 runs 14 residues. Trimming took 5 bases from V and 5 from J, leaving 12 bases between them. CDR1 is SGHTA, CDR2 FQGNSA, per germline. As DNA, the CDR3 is TGTGCCAGCAGCCAAGGGCCCAGAACCGGGGAGCTGTTTTTT. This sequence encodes CASSQGPRTGELFF.

The CDR3 here is CASSYGLKETQYF. CDR3 nucleotides: TGTGCCAGCAGCTACGGACTAAAGGAGACCCAGTACTTC. The chain uses TRBV7-9 and TRBJ2-5; possibly TRBD2 for D (6 bases). Germline CDR1 reads SEHNR; CDR2 reads FQNEAQ (reference sequence). Trimming took off 4 bases at V and 5 bases at J, with 11 bases between the two ends. The CDR3 contains 13 residues.

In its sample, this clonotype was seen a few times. For the CDR3, the DNA is TGCAGTGCTTCCTCCGCGGCTAGCGGGACAGATACGCAGTATTTT. Its translation is CSASSAASGTDTQYF. The chain recombines TRBV20-1 with TRBJ2-3, with 8 bases lining up with TRBD2. The CDR3 sequence is 15 residues long. Germline CDR1 and CDR2: DFQATT and SNEGSKA (reference sequence). V lost 5 bases, J lost 3 bases, and 10 bases stayed unmatched.

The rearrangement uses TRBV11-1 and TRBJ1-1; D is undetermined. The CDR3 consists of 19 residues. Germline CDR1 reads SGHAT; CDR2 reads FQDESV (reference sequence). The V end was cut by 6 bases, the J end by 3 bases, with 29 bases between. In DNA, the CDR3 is TGTGCCAGCAGTCCTGGAACACGGCGATCGACACGCTTGGACACTGAAGCTTTCTTT. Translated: CASSPGTRRSTRLDTEAFF.

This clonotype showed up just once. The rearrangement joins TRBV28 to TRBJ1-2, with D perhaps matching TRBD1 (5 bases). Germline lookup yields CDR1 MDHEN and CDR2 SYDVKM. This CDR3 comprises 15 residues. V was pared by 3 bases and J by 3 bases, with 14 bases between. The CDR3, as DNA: TGTGCCAGCAGTTTCTTATGGGGCAACGACTATGGCTACACCTTC. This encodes CASSFLWGNDYGYTF.

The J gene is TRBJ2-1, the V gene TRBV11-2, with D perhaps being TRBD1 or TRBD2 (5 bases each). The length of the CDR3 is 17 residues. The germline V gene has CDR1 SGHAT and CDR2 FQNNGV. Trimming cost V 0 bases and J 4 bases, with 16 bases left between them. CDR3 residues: CASSLDESGSRYNEQFF. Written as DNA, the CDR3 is TGTGCCAGCAGCTTAGATGAATCAGGGAGTCGGTACAATGAGCAGTTCTTC.

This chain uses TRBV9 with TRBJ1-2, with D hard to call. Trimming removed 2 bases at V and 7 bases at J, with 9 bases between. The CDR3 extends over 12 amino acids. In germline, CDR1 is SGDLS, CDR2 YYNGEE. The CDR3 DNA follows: TGTGCCAGCAGCGTGTCGGGAATTGGCTACACCTTC. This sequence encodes CASSVSGIGYTF.

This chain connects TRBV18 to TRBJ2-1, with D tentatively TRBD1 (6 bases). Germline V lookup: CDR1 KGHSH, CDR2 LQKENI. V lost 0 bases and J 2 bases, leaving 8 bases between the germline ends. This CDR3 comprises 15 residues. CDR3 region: CASSPPTGTYNEQFF. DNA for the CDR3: TGTGCCAGCTCACCACCGACAGGAACCTACAATGAGCAGTTCTTC.

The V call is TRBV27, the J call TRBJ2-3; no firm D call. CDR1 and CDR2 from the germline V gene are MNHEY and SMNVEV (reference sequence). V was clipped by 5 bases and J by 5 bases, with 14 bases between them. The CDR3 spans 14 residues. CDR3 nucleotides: TGTGCCAGCAGTGGACCCCGACAAGTAGATACGCAGTATTTT. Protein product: CASSGPRQVDTQYF.

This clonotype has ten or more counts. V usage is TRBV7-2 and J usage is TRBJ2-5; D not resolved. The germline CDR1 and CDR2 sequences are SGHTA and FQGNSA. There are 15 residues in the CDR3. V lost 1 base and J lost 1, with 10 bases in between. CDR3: CASSLEGARQETQYF. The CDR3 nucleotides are TGTGCCAGCAGCTTAGAGGGTGCACGCCAAGAGACCCAGTACTTC.

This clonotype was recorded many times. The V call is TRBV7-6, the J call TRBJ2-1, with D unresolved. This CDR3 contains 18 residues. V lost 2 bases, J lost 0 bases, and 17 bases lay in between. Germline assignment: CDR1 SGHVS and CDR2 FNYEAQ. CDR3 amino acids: CASSLYPPRETSYNEQFF. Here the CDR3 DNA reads TGTGCCAGCAGCTTATATCCCCCGCGCGAGACCTCCTACAATGAGCAGTTCTTC.

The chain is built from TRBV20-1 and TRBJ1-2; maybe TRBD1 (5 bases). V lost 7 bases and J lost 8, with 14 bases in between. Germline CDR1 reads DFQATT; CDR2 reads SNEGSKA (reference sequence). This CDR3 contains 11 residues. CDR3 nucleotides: TGCAGTGGGGCAGGACACGGGGGCTACACCTTC. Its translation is CSGAGHGGYTF.

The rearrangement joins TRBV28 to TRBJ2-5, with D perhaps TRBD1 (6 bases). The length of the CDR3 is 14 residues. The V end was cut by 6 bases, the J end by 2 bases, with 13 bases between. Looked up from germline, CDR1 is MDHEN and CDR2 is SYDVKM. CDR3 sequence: CASRPYRAQETQYF. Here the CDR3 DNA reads TGTGCCAGCAGGCCCTACAGGGCTCAAGAGACCCAGTACTTC.

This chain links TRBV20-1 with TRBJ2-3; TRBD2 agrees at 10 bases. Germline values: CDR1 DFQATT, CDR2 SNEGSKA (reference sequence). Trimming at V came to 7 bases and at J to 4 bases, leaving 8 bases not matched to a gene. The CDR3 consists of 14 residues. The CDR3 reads CSGILAGLADTQYF. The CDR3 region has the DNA TGCAGTGGCATACTAGCGGGGCTGGCAGATACGCAGTATTTT.

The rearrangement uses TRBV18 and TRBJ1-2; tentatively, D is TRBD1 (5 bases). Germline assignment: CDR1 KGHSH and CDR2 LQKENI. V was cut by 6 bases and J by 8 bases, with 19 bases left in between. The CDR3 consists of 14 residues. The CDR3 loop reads CASSFSEGRRGYTF. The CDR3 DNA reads TGTGCCAGCTCTTTCAGCGAGGGGAGGCGCGGCTACACCTTC. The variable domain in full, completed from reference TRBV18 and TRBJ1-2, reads NAGVMQNPRHLVRRRGQEARLRCSPMKGHSHVYWYRQLPEEGLKFMVYLQKENIIDESGMPKERFSAEFPKEGPSILRIQQVVRGDSAAYFCASSFSEGRRGYTFGSGTRLTVV.

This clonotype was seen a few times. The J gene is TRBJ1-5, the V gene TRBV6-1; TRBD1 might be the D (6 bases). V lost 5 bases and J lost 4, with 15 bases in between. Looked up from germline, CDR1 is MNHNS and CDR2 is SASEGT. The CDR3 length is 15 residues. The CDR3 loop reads CASSTGYSVNQPQHF. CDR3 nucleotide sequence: TGTGCCAGCAGTACAGGGTATAGCGTGAATCAGCCCCAGCATTTT.